The rows below give T cell receptor beta chains drawn from one sample of a study of regulatory T cells in long-lasting Graves disease. TCRdb reprocessed the multiplex PCR reads via MiXCR and lists one record per CDR3 protein. The sample comprises 450,000 to 650,000 distinct CDR3 sequences, 16% of which are singletons, and around 25% rests with the top ten. This same sample was also taken into another study, of T cells in Graves' hyperthyroidism and ophthalmopathy.

Specimen: peripheral blood mononuclear cells (PBMCs), collected at new diagnosis, from a patient treated with antithyroid drugs. The source of these receptors is a woman aged 35 to 59 with Graves disease. Each CDR3 is given with its conserved first and last residue. The order of the fields is D gene, V gene, clone size, J gene, CDR3 DNA, CDR3 protein. A D gene is named only where the DNA matches it firmly. Only part of the rows carry a size: once, few, many, or a class if the clone is expanded.

d_gene: -
v_gene: TRBV11-2
abundance: many
j_gene: TRBJ1-1
CDR3nt: TGTGCCAGCAGCCACTCATCGAACACTGAAGCTTTCTTT
CDR3aa: CASSHSSNTEAFF

d_gene: -
v_gene: TRBV7-2
abundance: few
j_gene: TRBJ1-1
CDR3nt: TGTGCCAGCAGCTTTCCAGGGCTTCGCGAAGCTTTCTTT
CDR3aa: CASSFPGLREAFF

d_gene: TRBD1
v_gene: TRBV11-2
abundance: many
j_gene: TRBJ2-7
CDR3nt: TGTGCCAGCAGCCTCCGGGACAGCCAGCGGGAGCAGTACTTC
CDR3aa: CASSLRDSQREQYF

d_gene: -
v_gene: TRBV7-9
abundance: few
j_gene: TRBJ2-6
CDR3nt: TGTGCCAGCAGCTTTTTTGGGGCCAACGTCCTGACTTTC
CDR3aa: CASSFFGANVLTF

d_gene: TRBD1
v_gene: TRBV6-1
abundance: -
j_gene: TRBJ2-7
CDR3nt: TGTGCCAGCAGTGACCTCAATGGGGACAGGGCCCACGAGCAGTACTTC
CDR3aa: CASSDLNGDRAHEQYF

d_gene: -
v_gene: TRBV18
abundance: -
j_gene: TRBJ1-1
CDR3nt: TGTGCCAGCTCAACCGGGGACGGCCGCGAAGCTTTCTTT
CDR3aa: CASSTGDGREAFF

d_gene: -
v_gene: TRBV16
abundance: few
j_gene: TRBJ2-1
CDR3nt: TGTGCCAGCAGCCAAATTGCTAGCTCCTACAATGAGCAGTTCTTC
CDR3aa: CASSQIASSYNEQFF

d_gene: -
v_gene: TRBV6-2/TRBV6-3
abundance: -
j_gene: TRBJ1-2
CDR3nt: TGTGCCAGCAGTTACGATGGCAGCTACTATGGCTACACCTTC
CDR3aa: CASSYDGSYYGYTF

d_gene: -
v_gene: TRBV5-4
abundance: many
j_gene: TRBJ1-5
CDR3nt: TGTGCCAGCAGCTCCGGACCAAATAGCAATCAGCCCCAGCATTTT
CDR3aa: CASSSGPNSNQPQHF

d_gene: TRBD1
v_gene: TRBV5-6
abundance: -
j_gene: TRBJ2-7
CDR3nt: TGTGCCAGCAGCCGGCCGGGACAGAGCTCCTACGAGCAGTACTTC
CDR3aa: CASSRPGQSSYEQYF

d_gene: TRBD1
v_gene: TRBV29-1
abundance: few
j_gene: TRBJ2-1
CDR3nt: TGCAGCTTAACAGGGGGCAATGAGCAGTTCTTC
CDR3aa: CSLTGGNEQFF

d_gene: -
v_gene: TRBV6-1
abundance: many
j_gene: TRBJ2-7
CDR3nt: TGTGCCAGCACCCTGGGGAACGAGCAGTACTTC
CDR3aa: CASTLGNEQYF

d_gene: -
v_gene: TRBV20-1
abundance: few
j_gene: TRBJ2-7
CDR3nt: TGCAGTGCTAGAGGGTCGGGCTACGAGCAGTACTTC
CDR3aa: CSARGSGYEQYF

d_gene: -
v_gene: TRBV7-8
abundance: many
j_gene: TRBJ2-3
CDR3nt: TGTGCCAGCAGCCTAATACCAGGGGCCCTGACAGATACGCAGTATTTT
CDR3aa: CASSLIPGALTDTQYF

d_gene: -
v_gene: TRBV20-1
abundance: -
j_gene: TRBJ2-2
CDR3nt: TGCAGTGCTAGGGAGGCGGGGAACACCGGGGAGCTGTTTTTT
CDR3aa: CSAREAGNTGELFF

d_gene: -
v_gene: TRBV2
abundance: many
j_gene: TRBJ2-1
CDR3nt: TGTGCCAGCATCTCGACAGTATACAATGAGCAGTTCTTC
CDR3aa: CASISTVYNEQFF

d_gene: -
v_gene: TRBV2
abundance: many
j_gene: TRBJ2-5
CDR3nt: TGTGCCAGCAGTGCGACAGGAAGGGGACATAACCAAGAGACCCAGTACTTC
CDR3aa: CASSATGRGHNQETQYF

d_gene: -
v_gene: TRBV10-2
abundance: few
j_gene: TRBJ1-5
CDR3nt: TGCGCCAGCAGTGAATGGTATAGCAATCAGCCCCAGCATTTT
CDR3aa: CASSEWYSNQPQHF

d_gene: TRBD2
v_gene: TRBV2
abundance: -
j_gene: TRBJ2-2
CDR3nt: TGTGCCAGCAATATAGCGGGGGACACCGGGGAGCTGTTTTTT
CDR3aa: CASNIAGDTGELFF

d_gene: TRBD2
v_gene: TRBV2
abundance: -
j_gene: TRBJ2-7
CDR3nt: TGTGCCAGCAGCCGAGGGGCTAGCGGGGGGTACGAGCAGTACTTC
CDR3aa: CASSRGASGGYEQYF

d_gene: -
v_gene: TRBV2
abundance: many
j_gene: TRBJ1-5
CDR3nt: TGTGCCAGCAGTGAACAAACGTATAGCAATCAGCCCCAGCATTTT
CDR3aa: CASSEQTYSNQPQHF

d_gene: TRBD1
v_gene: TRBV3-1
abundance: many
j_gene: TRBJ1-1
CDR3nt: TGTGCCAGCAGCCAAGAGTGGACAGGGAGGACTGAAGCTTTCTTT
CDR3aa: CASSQEWTGRTEAFF

d_gene: TRBD1
v_gene: TRBV6-2/TRBV6-3
abundance: many
j_gene: TRBJ2-1
CDR3nt: TGTGCCAGCAGTTATGACTTGAGACAGGGAAATGAGCAGTTCTTC
CDR3aa: CASSYDLRQGNEQFF

d_gene: -
v_gene: TRBV14
abundance: few
j_gene: TRBJ2-2
CDR3nt: TGTGCCAGCAGCCATTGGGGAGGAGTGAGGGGTCAGAAACCGAGGAACACCGGGGAGCTGTTTTTT
CDR3aa: CASSHWGGVRGQKPRNTGELFF

d_gene: TRBD1
v_gene: TRBV7-9
abundance: -
j_gene: TRBJ1-1
CDR3nt: TGTGCCAGCAGCCCTCTTGGGGAGGGGGCAAGATCGGACACTGAAGCTTTCTTT
CDR3aa: CASSPLGEGARSDTEAFF

d_gene: -
v_gene: TRBV2
abundance: few
j_gene: TRBJ2-1
CDR3nt: TGTGCCAGCAGTGAGAAAGGGTATTTTCAGTTCTTC
CDR3aa: CASSEKGYFQFF

d_gene: -
v_gene: TRBV2
abundance: few
j_gene: TRBJ2-2
CDR3nt: TGTGCCAGCACGGGTGCCACTCCCAACACCGGGGAGCTGTTTTTT
CDR3aa: CASTGATPNTGELFF

d_gene: -
v_gene: TRBV12-3/TRBV12-4
abundance: many
j_gene: TRBJ1-5
CDR3nt: TGTGCCAGCAGTACCGGAGGGAACGAACAGCCCCAGCATTTT
CDR3aa: CASSTGGNEQPQHF

d_gene: TRBD1
v_gene: TRBV7-3
abundance: many
j_gene: TRBJ2-3
CDR3nt: TGTGCCAGCAACCTAGACAGGGGTCCGGATACGCAGTATTTT
CDR3aa: CASNLDRGPDTQYF

d_gene: -
v_gene: TRBV19
abundance: -
j_gene: TRBJ1-6
CDR3nt: TGTGCCAGTAGTTGGGGGCATAATTCACCCCTCCACTTT
CDR3aa: CASSWGHNSPLHF

d_gene: -
v_gene: TRBV5-1
abundance: many
j_gene: TRBJ2-1
CDR3nt: TGCGCCAGCAGCTTGGCGTTGGGACTGTCCTACAATGAGCAGTTCTTC
CDR3aa: CASSLALGLSYNEQFF

d_gene: -
v_gene: TRBV10-3
abundance: -
j_gene: TRBJ1-2
CDR3nt: TGTGCCATCAACACAGGGAGCGACTATGGCTACACCTTC
CDR3aa: CAINTGSDYGYTF

d_gene: -
v_gene: TRBV25-1
abundance: few
j_gene: TRBJ2-2
CDR3nt: TGTGCCAGCAGTGAATGGGCCGGTCCCGGGGAGCTGTTTTTT
CDR3aa: CASSEWAGPGELFF

d_gene: -
v_gene: TRBV5-1
abundance: -
j_gene: TRBJ2-3
CDR3nt: TGCGCCAGCAGACCGCCCTTAAGCACAGATACGCAGTATTTT
CDR3aa: CASRPPLSTDTQYF

d_gene: -
v_gene: TRBV18
abundance: many
j_gene: TRBJ1-1
CDR3nt: TGTGCCAGCTCACCATCCCAGGGGACTGAAGCTTTCTTT
CDR3aa: CASSPSQGTEAFF

d_gene: TRBD2
v_gene: TRBV20-1
abundance: many
j_gene: TRBJ2-1
CDR3nt: TGCAGTGCTAGGATAGCGGGCGGTTACAATGAGCAGTTCTTC
CDR3aa: CSARIAGGYNEQFF

d_gene: -
v_gene: TRBV6-1
abundance: -
j_gene: TRBJ1-5
CDR3nt: TGTGCCAGCAGAGCAGGGTTTCAGCCCCAGCATTTT
CDR3aa: CASRAGFQPQHF

d_gene: -
v_gene: TRBV19
abundance: -
j_gene: TRBJ1-3
CDR3nt: TGTGCCAGTAACCCAAACAGGGCCCGAGGAAACACCATATATTTT
CDR3aa: CASNPNRARGNTIYF

d_gene: TRBD1
v_gene: TRBV15
abundance: -
j_gene: TRBJ1-2
CDR3nt: TGTGCCACCAGCAGAGAGAAGACAGGGGTATATGGCTACACCTTC
CDR3aa: CATSREKTGVYGYTF

d_gene: -
v_gene: TRBV3-1
abundance: many
j_gene: TRBJ1-1
CDR3nt: TGTGCCAGCAGCCGACGGGGGTCCCTCACTGAAGCTTTCTTT
CDR3aa: CASSRRGSLTEAFF

d_gene: TRBD1
v_gene: TRBV2
abundance: many
j_gene: TRBJ1-1
CDR3nt: TGTGCCAGCCAAACAGGGGCAGGGGGTGAAGCTTTCTTT
CDR3aa: CASQTGAGGEAFF

d_gene: TRBD2
v_gene: TRBV3-1
abundance: -
j_gene: TRBJ2-1
CDR3nt: TGTGCCAGCAGCCAAGCGATGCGGAGACCGGGGGGGCCCAGTGAGCAGTTCTTC
CDR3aa: CASSQAMRRPGGPSEQFF